The present T cell receptor (beta chain) was sequenced within a study of monozygotic twins with inflammatory bowel disease. Germline CDR1 SGHRS, CDR2 YFSETQ. The CDR3 is 15 amino acids. For each CDR3 protein, TCRdb gives one entry from its re-call of the 5' RACE reads, without DNA. This sample's table reports 400,000 or so distinct CDR3 sequences. This TCR came from a human donor with ulcerative colitis or Crohn's disease, or a healthy co-twin of an affected twin (not recorded which). The source material was blood. The V gene is TRBV5-1, the J gene TRBJ2-1. This CDR3 is CASSLPGSSGNEQFF.